The T cell receptor (beta chain) under discussion was sequenced for a study of identical twins. MiXCR, applied by TCRdb to the 5' RACE reads, yields one record per CDR3 protein. Of more than 1.5 million distinct CDR3 sequences listed, around 33% are singletons. Germline-derived CDR1 and CDR2 are SGHDN and FVKESK. V lost 4 bases to trimming and J lost 2 bases, with 11 bases between them. The CDR3 length is 14 residues. The source of this sequence is a newborn girl in good health. The source material was cord blood. The chain is built from TRBV14 and TRBJ1-2, with no clear D. The CDR3 sequence is CASSPLAPNYGYTF. The CDR3 DNA sequence: TGTGCCAGCAGCCCTTTGGCGCCGAACTATGGCTACACCTTC.